This T cell receptor beta chain stems from a study of T cells in tuberculosis. Study-wide context: Blood was taken before or within 7 days of anti-tuberculosis therapy.

Stated time point: new active TB diagnosis, blood taken before or within 7 days of starting treatment. Sequenced by immunoSEQ multiplex PCR; TCRdb stores in-frame clones only, minus some. This sample has tens of thousands of clones, with 86% found just once. Losses at the gene ends were 4 bases for V and 4 bases for J; bases not matched to a gene: 8. The CDR3 has 15 residues. Germline V gene data show CDR1 as SGHRS and CDR2 as YFSETQ. The genes are TRBV5-1 and TRBJ1-1, with 9 bases matching TRBD1. Sample: PBMCs, taken at tuberculosis diagnosis. The sequence was collected from an adult with tuberculosis. The chain's CDR3 is CASSVGQGVSTEAFF. The CDR3, as DNA: TGCGCCAGCAGCGTGGGACAGGGAGTGAGCACTGAAGCTTTCTTT.